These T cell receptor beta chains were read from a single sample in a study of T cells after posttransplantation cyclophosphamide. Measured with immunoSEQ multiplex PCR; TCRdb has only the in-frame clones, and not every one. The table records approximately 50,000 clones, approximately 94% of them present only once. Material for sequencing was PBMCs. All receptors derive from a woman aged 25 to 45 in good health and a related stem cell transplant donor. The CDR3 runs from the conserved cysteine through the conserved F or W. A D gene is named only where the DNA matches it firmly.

CDR3aa: CASSLRTNLIAKNIQYF
len: 17
j_gene: TRBJ2-4
v_gene: TRBV13
d_gene: NA

CDR3aa: CASSRGGQAYGYTF
len: 14
j_gene: TRBJ1-2
v_gene: TRBV7-2
d_gene: TRBD1

CDR3aa: CASSLVLFSGGDYGYTF
len: 17
j_gene: TRBJ1-2
v_gene: TRBV28
d_gene: TRBD1

CDR3aa: CASSSTGGEQPQHF
len: 14
j_gene: TRBJ1-5
v_gene: TRBV5-1
d_gene: TRBD1

CDR3aa: CASSAGTGVGQPQHF
len: 15
j_gene: TRBJ1-5
v_gene: TRBV28
d_gene: TRBD1

CDR3aa: CASRASGGAGSYNEQFF
len: 17
j_gene: TRBJ2-1
v_gene: TRBV5-1
d_gene: TRBD2

CDR3aa: CASSAGLAGHTGELFF
len: 16
j_gene: TRBJ2-2
v_gene: TRBV2
d_gene: TRBD2

CDR3aa: CASSLLPGQGSNEQYF
len: 16
j_gene: TRBJ2-7
v_gene: TRBV28
d_gene: TRBD1

CDR3aa: CASSLQGDGELFF
len: 13
j_gene: TRBJ2-2
v_gene: TRBV7-6
d_gene: TRBD1

CDR3aa: CASSVRQGKAQPQHF
len: 15
j_gene: TRBJ1-5
v_gene: TRBV7-2
d_gene: TRBD1

CDR3aa: CASSLYPQGGFNAGELFF
len: 18
j_gene: TRBJ2-2
v_gene: TRBV27
d_gene: NA

CDR3aa: CASSQAINLNTEAFF
len: 15
j_gene: TRBJ1-1
v_gene: TRBV4-2
d_gene: NA

CDR3aa: CASSAIRYYNEQFF
len: 14
j_gene: TRBJ2-1
v_gene: TRBV11-2
d_gene: NA

CDR3aa: CASSLVGGPSETQYF
len: 15
j_gene: TRBJ2-5
v_gene: TRBV7-2
d_gene: NA

CDR3aa: CASSLTGSGNTIYF
len: 14
j_gene: TRBJ1-3
v_gene: TRBV7-9
d_gene: NA

CDR3aa: CASLLPGQGASQPQHF
len: 16
j_gene: TRBJ1-5
v_gene: TRBV28
d_gene: TRBD1

CDR3aa: CASSLNPGREDTQYF
len: 15
j_gene: TRBJ2-3
v_gene: TRBV5-1
d_gene: NA

CDR3aa: CASGGGPLSGNTIYF
len: 15
j_gene: TRBJ1-3
v_gene: TRBV12-5
d_gene: NA

CDR3aa: CASSQSLRCDEWGQGVRQQYF
len: 21
j_gene: TRBJ2-7
v_gene: TRBV23-1
d_gene: TRBD1

CDR3aa: CASSLSRGGTGELFF
len: 15
j_gene: TRBJ2-2
v_gene: TRBV7-9
d_gene: TRBD2

CDR3aa: CASARQINQPQHF
len: 13
j_gene: TRBJ1-5
v_gene: TRBV19
d_gene: NA

CDR3aa: CASSLAHRGRYTF
len: 13
j_gene: TRBJ1-2
v_gene: TRBV5-6
d_gene: TRBD1

CDR3aa: CASSRTGGGEQFF
len: 13
j_gene: TRBJ2-1
v_gene: TRBV7-9
d_gene: TRBD1

CDR3aa: CASSSYRGAYNEQFF
len: 15
j_gene: TRBJ2-1
v_gene: TRBV4-1
d_gene: NA

CDR3aa: CASSPGVTGVGKEQYF
len: 16
j_gene: TRBJ2-7
v_gene: TRBV18
d_gene: TRBD1

CDR3aa: CASSYNRRTQYF
len: 12
j_gene: TRBJ2-3
v_gene: TRBV6-5
d_gene: NA